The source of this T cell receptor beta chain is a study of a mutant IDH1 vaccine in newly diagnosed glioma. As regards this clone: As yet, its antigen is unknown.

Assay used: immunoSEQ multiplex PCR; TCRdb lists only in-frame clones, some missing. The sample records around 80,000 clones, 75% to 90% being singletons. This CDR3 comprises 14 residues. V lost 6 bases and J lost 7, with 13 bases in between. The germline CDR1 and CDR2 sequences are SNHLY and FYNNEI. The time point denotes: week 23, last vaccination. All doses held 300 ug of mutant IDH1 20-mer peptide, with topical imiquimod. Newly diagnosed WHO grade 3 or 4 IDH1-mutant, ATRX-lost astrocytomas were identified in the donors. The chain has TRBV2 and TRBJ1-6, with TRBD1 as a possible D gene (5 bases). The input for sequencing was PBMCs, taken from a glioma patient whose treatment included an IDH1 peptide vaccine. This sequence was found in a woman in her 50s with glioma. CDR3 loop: CASSELWGNSPLHF. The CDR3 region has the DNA TGTGCCAGCAGCGAACTCTGGGGGAATTCACCCCTCCACTTT.